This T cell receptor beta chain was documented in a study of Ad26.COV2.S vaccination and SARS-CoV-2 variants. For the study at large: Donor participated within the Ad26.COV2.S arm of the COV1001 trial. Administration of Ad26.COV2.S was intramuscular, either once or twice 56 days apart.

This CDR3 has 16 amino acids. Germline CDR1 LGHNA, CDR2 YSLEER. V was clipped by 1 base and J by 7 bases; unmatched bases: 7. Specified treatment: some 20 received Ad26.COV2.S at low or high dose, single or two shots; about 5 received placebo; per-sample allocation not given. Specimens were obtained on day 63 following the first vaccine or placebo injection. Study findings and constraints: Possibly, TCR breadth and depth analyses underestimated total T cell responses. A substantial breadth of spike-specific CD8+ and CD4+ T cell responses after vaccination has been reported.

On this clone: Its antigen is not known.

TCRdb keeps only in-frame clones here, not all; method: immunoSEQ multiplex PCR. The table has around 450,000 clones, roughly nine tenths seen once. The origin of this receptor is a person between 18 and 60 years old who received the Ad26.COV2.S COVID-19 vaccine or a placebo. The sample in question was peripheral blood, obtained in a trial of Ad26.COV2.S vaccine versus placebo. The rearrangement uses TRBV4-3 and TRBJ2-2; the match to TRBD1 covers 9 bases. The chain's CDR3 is CASSQVDRGENGELFF. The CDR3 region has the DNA TGCGCCAGCAGCCAAGTTGACAGGGGGGAGAACGGGGAGCTGTTTTTT.